The 26 T cell receptor beta chains listed next were all sequenced from one sample in a study of blood T cell repertoires in COVID-19. Repertoires were generated with immunoSEQ multiplex PCR, while TCRdb's copy carries only in-frame clones and drops some. The data show tens of thousands of clones, 88% seen once. The sequencing input was peripheral blood. These receptors were taken from a man aged 65 to 79 with acute or convalescent COVID-19.

The chain employs TRBV18 and TRBJ1-2; a possible D gene is TRBD1 (5 bases). Trimming removed 3 bases at V and 0 bases at J, with 8 bases between. The CDR3 runs to 14 residues. CDR1 and CDR2 (germline): KGHSH, LQKENI. For the CDR3, the DNA is TGTGCCAGCTCACCGACAGATACTAACTATGGCTACACCTTC. It is translated as CASSPTDTNYGYTF. Supplemented by reference TRBV18 and TRBJ1-2, the full variable domain reads NAGVMQNPRHLVRRRGQEARLRCSPMKGHSHVYWYRQLPEEGLKFMVYLQKENIIDESGMPKERFSAEFPKEGPSILRIQQVVRGDSAAYFCASSPTDTNYGYTFGSGTRLTVV.

V is TRBV5-4 and J is TRBJ1-1; TRBD1 aligns across 7 bases. V lost 4 bases to trimming and J lost 4 bases; unmatched junction nucleotides: 4. Looked up from germline, CDR1 is SGHNT and CDR2 is YYREEE (reference sequence). The CDR3 is 13 residues long. CDR3 DNA sequence: TGTGCCAGCAGCCCAGGGGGTTCCACTGAAGCTTTCTTT. It translates to CASSPGGSTEAFF. Supplemented by reference TRBV5-4 and TRBJ1-1, the full variable domain reads ETGVTQSPTHLIKTRGQQVTLRCSSQSGHNTVSWYQQALGQGPQFIFQYYREEENGRGNFPPRFSGLQFPNYSSELNVNALELDDSALYLCASSPGGSTEAFFGQGTRLTVV.

The rearrangement links TRBV7-2 to TRBJ2-3; 7 nucleotides align to TRBD1. The CDR3 totals 14 residues. V was clipped by 1 base and J by 5 bases; unmatched bases: 3. Germline V gene lookup returns CDR1 SGHTA and CDR2 FQGNSA. CDR3 coding DNA: TGTGCCAGCAGCTTAGACAGGGGAATAGATACGCAGTATTTT. Translated: CASSLDRGIDTQYF.

The chain links TRBV18 to TRBJ2-5; 10 nucleotides match TRBD2. The J segment lost 5 bases and the V segment lost 3 bases, leaving 6 bases of the junction unmatched. From germline, CDR1 is KGHSH and CDR2 LQKENI. The CDR3 spans 15 residues. The CDR3 DNA follows: TGTGCCAGCTCACCTGCTAGCGGGAGTACGGAGACCCAGTACTTC. Translated, it gives CASSPASGSTETQYF.

The chain combines TRBV24-1 with TRBJ2-1; perhaps TRBD1 as D (6 bases). V was cut by 9 bases and J by 0 bases, with 17 bases left in between. CDR1 is KGHDR and CDR2 is SFDVKD in the germline V gene. The CDR3 is 16 residues long. The chain's CDR3 is CATGPPGQSSYNEQFF. The CDR3 coding sequence is TGTGCCACCGGCCCACCAGGACAGAGCTCCTACAATGAGCAGTTCTTC.

The V call is TRBV9, the J call TRBJ2-7, with D hard to call. Germline CDR1 and CDR2: SGDLS and YYNGEE. There are 12 residues in the CDR3. Trimming removed 4 bases from V and 0 bases from J, with 5 bases in between. The CDR3 here is CASSRDSYEQYF. In DNA, the CDR3 is TGTGCCAGCAGCCGCGACTCCTACGAGCAGTACTTC.

The chain is built from TRBV7-2 and TRBJ2-7; D uncertain. From germline, CDR1 is SGHTA and CDR2 FQGNSA. CDR3 size: 14 residues. V shed 1 base and J shed 0 bases, with 7 bases lying between them. The chain's CDR3 is CASSLDISSYEQYF. The CDR3 DNA sequence: TGTGCCAGCAGCTTAGATATTAGCTCCTACGAGCAGTACTTC.

The chain has TRBV6-2 or TRBV6-3 and TRBJ1-5; 8 nucleotides align to TRBD1. V lost 2 bases, J lost 0 bases, and 12 bases stayed unmatched. This CDR3 contains 19 residues. The germline gives CDR1 MNHEY, CDR2 SVGEGT. CDR3 nucleotides: TGTGCCAGCAGTTACGTGACAGGGGACGGTCTCTATAGCAATCAGCCCCAGCATTTT. Protein: CASSYVTGDGLYSNQPQHF.

This clone was observed a single time. V and J are TRBV5-1 and TRBJ2-6; possibly TRBD2 for D (5 bases). The CDR3 sequence is 15 residues long. V was clipped by 0 bases and J by 2 bases, with 6 bases between them. CDR1 is SGHRS and CDR2 is YFSETQ in the germline V gene. The CDR3 nucleotides are TGCGCCAGCAGCTTGGCCGGGGCTGGGGCCAACGTCCTGACTTTC. This gives the protein CASSLAGAGANVLTF.

The chain combines TRBV3-1 (or the pseudogene TRBV3-2) with TRBJ2-1, with D tentatively TRBD2 (6 bases). Trimming took 2 bases from V and 3 from J, leaving 17 bases between them. This CDR3 spans 17 amino acids. Germline assignment: CDR1 LGHDT and CDR2 YNNKEL (reference sequence). In DNA form, the CDR3 reads TGTGCCAGCAGCCAAAAGGACTACCGGATAAACTACAATGAGCAGTTCTTC. Protein sequence: CASSQKDYRINYNEQFF.

V gene TRBV6-5 combines with J gene TRBJ1-4; tentatively, D is TRBD1 (6 bases). V dropped 6 bases and J dropped 3 bases, with 11 bases sitting between them. Germline V gives CDR1 MNHEY, CDR2 SVGAGI. This CDR3 region has 14 residues. The DNA for the CDR3 is TGTGCCAGCAGATTCACAGGGCCTAATGAAAAACTGTTTTTT. This translates into CASRFTGPNEKLFF.

The chain links TRBV2 to TRBJ2-5; D perhaps matches TRBD1 (5 bases). Germline assignment: CDR1 SNHLY and CDR2 FYNNEI. CDR3 length: 13 residues. V lost 8 bases and J 3 bases, leaving 13 bases between the germline ends. CDR3 nucleotides: TGTGCCAGCCTGACGGACAAAAAAGAGACCCAGTACTTC. It specifies CASLTDKKETQYF.

The chain combines TRBV14 with TRBJ1-2; 7 bases are shared with TRBD1. The CDR3 runs 16 residues. Germline-derived CDR1 and CDR2 are SGHDN and FVKESK. V lost 0 bases to trimming and J lost 8 bases; unmatched junction nucleotides: 12. The CDR3 is CASSQDDRVLRDGYTF. Here the CDR3 DNA reads TGTGCCAGCAGCCAAGACGACAGGGTTTTGCGAGACGGCTACACCTTC.

The V and J genes are TRBV7-8 and TRBJ1-1, with 7 bases fitting TRBD1. Germline V gives CDR1 SGHVS, CDR2 FQNEAQ. V was clipped by 3 bases and J by 5 bases; unmatched bases: 3. This CDR3 has 13 amino acids. For the CDR3, the DNA is TGTGCCAGCAGCTTCAAACAGGGGACTGAAGCTTTCTTT. This sequence encodes CASSFKQGTEAFF. The whole variable domain, remainder taken from reference TRBV7-8 and TRBJ1-1, is GAGVSQSPRYKVAKRGQDVALRCDPISGHVSLFWYQQALGQGPEFLTYFQNEAQLDKSGLPSDRFFAERPEGSVSTLKIQRTQQEDSAVYLCASSFKQGTEAFFGQGTRLTVV.

This rearrangement joins TRBV4-2 to TRBJ1-1; D is uncertain. CDR1 is LGHNA and CDR2 is YNFKEQ in the germline V gene. Trimming removed 0 bases at V and 0 bases at J, with 8 bases between. CDR3 length equals 15 residues. The CDR3 nucleotides are TGTGCCAGCAGCCAAGATACAGCTATGAACACTGAAGCTTTCTTT. It yields the protein CASSQDTAMNTEAFF.

The J gene is TRBJ2-5, the V gene TRBV18; 7 bases align to TRBD1. This CDR3 is built from 16 residues. Looked up from germline, CDR1 is KGHSH and CDR2 is LQKENI. With V trimmed by 4 bases and J by 0 bases, 8 bases remained unmatched. Here the CDR3 DNA reads TGTGCCAGCTCACTGAGTGCACAGGGGAACCAAGAGACCCAGTACTTC. It is translated as CASSLSAQGNQETQYF.

The chain combines TRBV19 with TRBJ2-7, with 7 bases matching TRBD2. Germline-derived CDR1 and CDR2 are LNHDA and SQIVND (reference sequence). Losses at the gene ends were 5 bases for V and 3 bases for J; bases not matched to a gene: 13. CDR3 length: 16 amino acids. This CDR3 reads CASSYASGNPFYEQYF. The CDR3 DNA reads TGTGCCAGTAGTTACGCAAGCGGGAACCCATTCTACGAGCAGTACTTC. Drawing the rest from reference TRBV19 and TRBJ2-7, the complete variable domain is DGGITQSPKYLFRKEGQNVTLSCEQNLNHDAMYWYRQDPGQGLRLIYYSQIVNDFQKGDIAEGYSVSREKKESFPLTVTSAQKNPTAFYLCASSYASGNPFYEQYFGPGTRLTVT.

The V and J genes are TRBV2 and TRBJ2-5; 11 bases fit TRBD2. The CDR3 loop spans 15 amino acids. J lost 1 base, V lost 6 bases, and 4 bases had no gene match. From germline, CDR1 is SNHLY and CDR2 FYNNEI. This CDR3 is CASRPGLAVQETQYF. CDR3 DNA sequence: TGTGCCAGCAGGCCGGGACTAGCGGTCCAAGAGACCCAGTACTTC.

This clone was detected once. The chain is built from TRBV5-1 and TRBJ1-4, with a weak D call TRBD1 (6 bases). Per the germline V gene, CDR1 is SGHRS and CDR2 is YFSETQ. The CDR3 length is 14 residues. Trimming took 4 bases from V and 7 from J, leaving 14 bases between them. The CDR3 protein is CASSGQPRSEKLFF. Here the CDR3 DNA reads TGCGCCAGCAGCGGACAGCCCCGGAGTGAAAAACTGTTTTTT.

The rearrangement uses TRBV6-6 and TRBJ1-5; 7 bases align to TRBD1. This CDR3 is 14 amino acids long. Germline-derived CDR1 and CDR2 are MNHNY and SVGAGI (reference sequence). With V trimmed by 8 bases and J by 1 base, 5 bases remained unmatched. CDR3 protein: CASGIRGSNQPQHF. DNA of the CDR3: TGTGCCAGCGGAATCAGGGGGAGCAATCAGCCCCAGCATTTT.

The chain links TRBV4-3 to TRBJ1-4; D is ambiguous. V lost 4 bases and J lost 5, with 14 bases in between. This CDR3 has 15 amino acids. Per germline, CDR1 LGHNA and CDR2 YSLEER. This CDR3 is CASSRAMFRNEKLFF. The CDR3 DNA sequence: TGCGCCAGCAGCCGGGCCATGTTTCGGAATGAAAAACTGTTTTTT.

This clone appeared a single time. V is TRBV7-9 and J is TRBJ2-2; 7 bases are a match to TRBD1. The CDR3 length is 14 residues. Germline V gene lookup returns CDR1 SEHNR and CDR2 FQNEAQ (reference sequence). Trimming cost V 3 bases and J 4 bases; bases outside gene matches: 2. The CDR3 protein is CASSFSGGTGELFF. CDR3 nucleotide sequence: TGTGCCAGCAGCTTTTCAGGGGGCACCGGGGAGCTGTTTTTT. Full variable domain (missing parts from reference TRBV7-9 and TRBJ2-2): DTGVSQNPRHKITKRGQNVTFRCDPISEHNRLYWYRQTLGQGPEFLTYFQNEAQLEKSRLLSDRFSAERPKGSFSTLEIQRTEQGDSAMYLCASSFSGGTGELFFGEGSRLTVL.

The chain couples TRBV9 to TRBJ2-1; 8 bases fit TRBD2. CDR1 and CDR2 from the germline V gene are SGDLS and YYNGEE. The CDR3 extends over 17 amino acids. V shed 0 bases, J shed 0 bases, and the junction held 5 bases outside the gene matches. Here the CDR3 DNA reads TGTGCCAGCAGCGTAGAGTCTAGCGGGTTCTCCTACAATGAGCAGTTCTTC. Translated: CASSVESSGFSYNEQFF.

V usage is TRBV27 and J usage is TRBJ1-1, with TRBD1 as a possible D gene (5 bases). CDR3 length equals 15 residues. Germline V lookup: CDR1 MNHEY, CDR2 SMNVEV (reference sequence). Trimming left V 5 bases short and J 3 bases short, with 16 bases between. This CDR3 reads CASSPWGREHTEAFF. The CDR3 nucleotides read TGTGCCAGCAGTCCCTGGGGGAGGGAACACACTGAAGCTTTCTTT.

V is TRBV24-1 and J is TRBJ2-5, with 9 bases matching TRBD1. This CDR3 region has 15 residues. In germline, CDR1 is KGHDR, CDR2 SFDVKD. With V trimmed by 1 base and J by 5 bases, 4 bases remained unmatched. The CDR3 nucleotides are TGTGCCACCAGTGATTTACAGGGGGCGGGGGAGACCCAGTACTTC. Translating it yields CATSDLQGAGETQYF.

The rearrangement uses TRBV11-2 and TRBJ2-7; 8 bases are a match to TRBD1. The CDR3 is 16 residues long. With 5 bases clipped from V and 6 bases from J, the junction kept 15 bases outside the gene matches. The germline V gene has CDR1 SGHAT and CDR2 FQNNGV. CDR3 DNA: TGTGCCAGCAGCCCGAGACAGGGGATCTTCGGTGGCGAGCAGTACTTC. Translated, it gives CASSPRQGIFGGEQYF.